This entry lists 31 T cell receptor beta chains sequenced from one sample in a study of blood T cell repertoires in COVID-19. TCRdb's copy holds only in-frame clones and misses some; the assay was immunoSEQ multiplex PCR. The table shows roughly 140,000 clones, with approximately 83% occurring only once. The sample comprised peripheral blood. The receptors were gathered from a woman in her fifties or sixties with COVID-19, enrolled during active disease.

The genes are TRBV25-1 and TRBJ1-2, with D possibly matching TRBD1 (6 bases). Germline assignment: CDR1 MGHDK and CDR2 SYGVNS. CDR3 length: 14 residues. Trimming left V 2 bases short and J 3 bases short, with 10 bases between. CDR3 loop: CASSEVGGHYGYTF. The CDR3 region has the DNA TGTGCCAGCAGTGAAGTTGGGGGCCACTATGGCTACACCTTC.

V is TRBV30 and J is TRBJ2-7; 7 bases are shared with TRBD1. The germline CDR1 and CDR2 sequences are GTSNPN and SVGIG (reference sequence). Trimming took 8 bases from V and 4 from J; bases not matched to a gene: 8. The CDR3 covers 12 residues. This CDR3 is CALMEDRYEQYF. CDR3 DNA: TGTGCCCTGATGGAGGACAGGTACGAGCAGTACTTC.

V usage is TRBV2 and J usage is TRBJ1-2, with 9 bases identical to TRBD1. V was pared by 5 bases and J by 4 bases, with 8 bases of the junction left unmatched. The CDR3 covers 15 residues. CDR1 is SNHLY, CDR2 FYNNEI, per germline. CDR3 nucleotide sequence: TGTGCCAGCAGTCTACTCGTGGGACAGGGCTATGGCTACACCTTC. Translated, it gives CASSLLVGQGYGYTF.

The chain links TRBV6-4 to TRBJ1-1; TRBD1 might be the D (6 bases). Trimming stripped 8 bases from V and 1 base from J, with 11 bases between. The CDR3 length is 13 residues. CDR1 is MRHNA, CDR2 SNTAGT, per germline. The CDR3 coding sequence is TGTGCCAGCCGTGGACAGCCGAACACTGAAGCTTTCTTT. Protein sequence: CASRGQPNTEAFF.

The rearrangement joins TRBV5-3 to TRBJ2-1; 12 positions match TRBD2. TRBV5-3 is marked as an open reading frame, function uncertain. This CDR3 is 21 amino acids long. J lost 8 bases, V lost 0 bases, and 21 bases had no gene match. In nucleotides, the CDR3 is TGTGCCAGAAGCTTGGCCGGGTGTCGGACTAGCGGGGCCGAGTTTGCACATGAGCAGTTCTTC. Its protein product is CARSLAGCRTSGAEFAHEQFF.

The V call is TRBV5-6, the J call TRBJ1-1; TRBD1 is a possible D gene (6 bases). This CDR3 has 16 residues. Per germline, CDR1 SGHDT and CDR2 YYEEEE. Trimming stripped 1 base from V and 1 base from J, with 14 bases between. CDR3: CASSLLQTGQNTEAFF. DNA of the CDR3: TGTGCCAGCAGCTTGCTTCAGACAGGACAGAACACTGAAGCTTTCTTT.

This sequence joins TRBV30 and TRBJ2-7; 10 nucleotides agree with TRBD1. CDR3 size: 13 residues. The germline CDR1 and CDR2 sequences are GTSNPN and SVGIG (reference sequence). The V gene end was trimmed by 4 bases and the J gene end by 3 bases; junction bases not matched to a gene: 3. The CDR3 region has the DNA TGTGCCTGGACTGGACAGGGGGTCTACGAGCAGTACTTC. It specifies CAWTGQGVYEQYF. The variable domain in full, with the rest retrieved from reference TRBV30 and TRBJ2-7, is SQTIHQWPATLVQPVGSPLSLECTVEGTSNPNLYWYRQAAGRGLQLLFYSVGIGQISSEVPQNLSASRPQDRQFILSSKKLLLSDSGFYLCAWTGQGVYEQYFGPGTRLTVT.

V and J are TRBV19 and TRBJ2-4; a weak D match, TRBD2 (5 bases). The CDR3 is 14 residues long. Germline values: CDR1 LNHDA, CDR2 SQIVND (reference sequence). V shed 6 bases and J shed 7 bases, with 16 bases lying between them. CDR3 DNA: TGTGCCAGTAGCCTCGGAGAAGGACTGAACATTCAGTACTTC. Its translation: CASSLGEGLNIQYF.

The CDR3 is CASSQGLAGDWEQYF. The CDR3 coding sequence is TGTGCCAGCAGCCAAGGACTAGCGGGGGACTGGGAGCAGTACTTC. The J gene is TRBJ2-7, the V gene TRBV3-1 (or the pseudogene TRBV3-2); TRBD2 agrees at 12 bases. V lost 1 base to trimming and J lost 7 bases; unmatched junction nucleotides: 5. The CDR3 has 15 residues. The germline CDR1 and CDR2 sequences are LGHDT and YNNKEL (reference sequence).

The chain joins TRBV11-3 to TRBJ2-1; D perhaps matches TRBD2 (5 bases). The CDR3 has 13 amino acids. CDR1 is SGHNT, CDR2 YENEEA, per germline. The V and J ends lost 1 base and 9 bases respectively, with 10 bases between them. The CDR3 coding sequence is TGTGCCAGCAGCTTAGGGGGAGAGGGTGAGCAGTTCTTC. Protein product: CASSLGGEGEQFF.

The CDR3: CASSPEGSATNEKLFF. The CDR3 DNA is TGTGCCAGCTCACCAGAGGGTAGTGCAACTAATGAAAAACTGTTTTTT. V is TRBV18 and J is TRBJ1-4; D not resolved. V was pared by 2 bases and J by 0 bases, with 10 bases between. Germline V gene sequence: CDR1 KGHSH, CDR2 LQKENI. The CDR3 has 16 amino acids.

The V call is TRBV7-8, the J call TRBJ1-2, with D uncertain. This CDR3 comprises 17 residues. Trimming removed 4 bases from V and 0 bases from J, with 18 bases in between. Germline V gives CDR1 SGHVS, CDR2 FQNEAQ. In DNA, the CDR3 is TGTGCCAGCAGCTCTCTCCCCGTGACACCCTCTAACTATGGCTACACCTTC. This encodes CASSSLPVTPSNYGYTF.

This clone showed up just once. The CDR3 coding sequence is TGTGCCAGCAGCTTAACGAGCCCAGATACGCAGTATTTT. It is translated as CASSLTSPDTQYF. This chain connects TRBV7-3 to TRBJ2-3; no firm D call. Germline CDR1 is SGHTA and CDR2 is FQGTGA. The CDR3 runs to 13 residues. The V end was cut by 0 bases, the J end by 4 bases, with 5 bases between.

CDR3: CASSSGGPTDTQYF. DNA of the CDR3: TGTGCCAGCAGCTCAGGGGGGCCCACAGATACGCAGTATTTT. V and J are TRBV11-3 and TRBJ2-3; maybe TRBD1 (7 bases). The CDR3 totals 14 residues. Germline CDR1 is SGHNT and CDR2 is YENEEA. Trimming cost V 4 bases and J 2 bases, with 10 bases left between them.

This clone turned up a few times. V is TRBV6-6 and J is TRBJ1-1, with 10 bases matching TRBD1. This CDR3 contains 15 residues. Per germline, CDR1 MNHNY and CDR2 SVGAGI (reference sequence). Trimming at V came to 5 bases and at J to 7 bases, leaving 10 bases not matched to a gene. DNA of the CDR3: TGTGCCAGCAGTCTACGACAGGGGGCGTATAGTGAAGCTTTCTTT. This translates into CASSLRQGAYSEAFF.

As DNA, the CDR3 is TGTGCCAGCAGCGTAGGGCCTTTGATGAACACTGAAGCTTTCTTT. Translating gives CASSVGPLMNTEAFF. This chain joins TRBV9 and TRBJ1-1; D is unresolved. Germline assignment: CDR1 SGDLS and CDR2 YYNGEE. Trimming pared 0 bases from V and 0 bases from J, leaving 9 bases between. This CDR3 comprises 15 residues.

The CDR3 nucleotides read TGTGCCAGCAGCTTCCTGGCAGGGATGGGCACTGAAGCTTTCTTT. The encoded protein is CASSFLAGMGTEAFF. The chain is built from TRBV5-5 and TRBJ1-1; D might be TRBD1 (5 bases). V was trimmed by 2 bases and J by 4 bases, leaving 15 bases between them. From germline, CDR1 is SGHKS and CDR2 YYEKEE (reference sequence). The CDR3 covers 15 residues.

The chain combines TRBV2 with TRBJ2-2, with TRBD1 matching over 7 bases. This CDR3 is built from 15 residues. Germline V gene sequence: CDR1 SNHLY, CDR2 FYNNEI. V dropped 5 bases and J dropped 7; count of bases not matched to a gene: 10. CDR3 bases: TGTGCCAGCAGTCCGCTGACACGGACAGGCGGGGAGCTGTTTTTT. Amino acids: CASSPLTRTGGELFF.

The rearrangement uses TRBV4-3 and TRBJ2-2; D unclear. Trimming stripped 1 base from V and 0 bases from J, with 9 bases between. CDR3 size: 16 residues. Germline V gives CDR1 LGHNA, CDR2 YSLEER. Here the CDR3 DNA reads TGCGCCAGCAGCCAAGCCCCCTCCCCGAACACCGGGGAGCTGTTTTTT. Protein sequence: CASSQAPSPNTGELFF.

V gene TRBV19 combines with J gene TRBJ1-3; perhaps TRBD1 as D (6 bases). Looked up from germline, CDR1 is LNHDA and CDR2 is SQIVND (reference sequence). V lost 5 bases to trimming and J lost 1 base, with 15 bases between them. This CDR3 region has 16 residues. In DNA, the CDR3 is TGTGCCAGTAGTCCACGGACAGAGGGATCTGGAAACACCATATATTTT. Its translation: CASSPRTEGSGNTIYF.

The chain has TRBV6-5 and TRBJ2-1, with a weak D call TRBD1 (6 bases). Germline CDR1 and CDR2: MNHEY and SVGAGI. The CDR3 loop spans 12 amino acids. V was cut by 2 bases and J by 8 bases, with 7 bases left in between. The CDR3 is CASSYQGYEQFF. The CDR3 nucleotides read TGTGCCAGCAGTTACCAGGGGTATGAGCAGTTCTTC.

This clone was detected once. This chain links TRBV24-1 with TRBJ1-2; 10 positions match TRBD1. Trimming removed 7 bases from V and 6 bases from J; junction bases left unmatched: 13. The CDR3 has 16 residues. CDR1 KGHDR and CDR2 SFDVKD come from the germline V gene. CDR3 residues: CATSPATGGSWDGYTF. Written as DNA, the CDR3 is TGTGCCACCAGCCCGGCGACAGGGGGCTCTTGGGATGGCTACACCTTC.

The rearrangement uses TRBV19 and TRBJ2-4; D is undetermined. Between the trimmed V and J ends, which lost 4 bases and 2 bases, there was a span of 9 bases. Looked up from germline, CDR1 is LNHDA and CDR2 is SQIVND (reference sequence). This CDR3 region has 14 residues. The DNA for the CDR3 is TGTGCCAGTAGTACTCGAGGTCCCAAAAACATTCAGTACTTC. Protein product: CASSTRGPKNIQYF.

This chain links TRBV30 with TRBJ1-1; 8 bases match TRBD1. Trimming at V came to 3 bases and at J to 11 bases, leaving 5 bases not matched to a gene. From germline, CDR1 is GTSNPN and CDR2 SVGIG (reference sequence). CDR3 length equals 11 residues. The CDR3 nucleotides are TGTGCCTGGAGACAGGGGGTGCGGGCTTTCTTT. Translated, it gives CAWRQGVRAFF.

This chain's CDR3 is CASSPLRINGNTIYF. CDR3 in DNA: TGTGCCAGCAGCCCGCTACGCATCAACGGAAACACCATATATTTT. The rearrangement joins TRBV6-5 to TRBJ1-3; no clear D gene. The germline V and J ends were trimmed by 6 bases and 4 bases, with 16 bases remaining between them. In germline, CDR1 is MNHEY, CDR2 SVGAGI. The CDR3 contains 15 residues.

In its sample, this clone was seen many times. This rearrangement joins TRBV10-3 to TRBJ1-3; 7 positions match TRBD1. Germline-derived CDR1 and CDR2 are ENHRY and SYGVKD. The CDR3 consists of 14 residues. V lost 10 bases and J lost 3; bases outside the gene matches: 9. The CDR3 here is CATGDRVHGNTIYF. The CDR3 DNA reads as TGTGCCACCGGAGACAGGGTTCATGGAAACACCATATATTTT.

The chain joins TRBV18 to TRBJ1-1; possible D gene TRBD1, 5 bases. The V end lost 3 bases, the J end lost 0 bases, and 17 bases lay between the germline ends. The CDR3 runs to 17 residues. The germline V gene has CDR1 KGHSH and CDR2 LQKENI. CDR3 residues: CASSPAHGAGLNTEAFF. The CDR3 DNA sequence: TGTGCCAGCTCACCGGCCCACGGGGCGGGGTTGAACACTGAAGCTTTCTTT.

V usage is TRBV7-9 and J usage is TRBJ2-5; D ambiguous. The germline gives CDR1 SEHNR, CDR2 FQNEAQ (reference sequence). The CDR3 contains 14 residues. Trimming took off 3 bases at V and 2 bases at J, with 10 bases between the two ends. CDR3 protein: CASSFFSEQETQYF. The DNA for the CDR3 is TGTGCCAGCAGCTTCTTCAGCGAGCAAGAGACCCAGTACTTC.

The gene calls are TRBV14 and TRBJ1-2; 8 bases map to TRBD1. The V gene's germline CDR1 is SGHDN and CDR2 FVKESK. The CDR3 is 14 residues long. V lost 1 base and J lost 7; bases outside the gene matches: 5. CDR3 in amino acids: CASSQARTGSGYTF. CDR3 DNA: TGTGCCAGCAGCCAAGCCCGGACAGGGAGTGGCTACACCTTC.

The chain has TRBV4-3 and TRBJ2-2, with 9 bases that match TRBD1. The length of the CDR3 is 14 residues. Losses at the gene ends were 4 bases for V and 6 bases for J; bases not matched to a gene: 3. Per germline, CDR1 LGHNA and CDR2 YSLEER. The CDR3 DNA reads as TGCGCCAGCAGCCGGACAGGGGTTTCCGGGGAGCTGTTTTTT. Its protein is CASSRTGVSGELFF.

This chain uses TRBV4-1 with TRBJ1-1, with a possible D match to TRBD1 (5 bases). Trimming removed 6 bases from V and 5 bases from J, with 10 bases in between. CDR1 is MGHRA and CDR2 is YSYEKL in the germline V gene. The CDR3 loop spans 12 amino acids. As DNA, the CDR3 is TGCGCCAGCAGGGGCTCAGGGACTGAAGCTTTCTTT. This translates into CASRGSGTEAFF.